This T cell receptor beta chain was recorded in a study of Graves' ophthalmopathy and Graves' hyperthyroidism. This clonotype was detected only a few times. The antigen is not known. The CDR3 has 17 residues. The ends were cut back, 5 bases at V and 0 bases at J, with 16 bases in the middle. CDR1 is MNHEY and CDR2 is SVGAGI in the germline V gene. People with hyperthyroidism were aged 18 to 65 and newly diagnosed, under 2 months' duration. Study results and caveats: Ophthalmopathy cases were distinguished from stable hyperthyroidism by a 13-signature model, reaching about 91% sensitivity and approximately 81% specificity. Ophthalmopathy progression prediction by the model yielded a sensitivity of about 69% and a specificity of nearly 75%.

RNA served as the template for amplifying TCR beta CDR3 regions. HTBI primers were used in a first-round RT-PCR, which preceded a second-round multiplex PCR. TCRdb redid the calling of the multiplex PCR reads with MiXCR, one entry per CDR3 protein. The sample comprises about 1.2 million distinct CDR3 sequences, about 36% of which are singletons, and around 10% rests with the top ten. This receptor was identified in an adult man with Graves' hyperthyroidism. Sequenced sample: peripheral blood or thyroid tissue (not recorded which). V gene TRBV6-5 combines with J gene TRBJ1-4, with D hard to call. In nucleotides, the CDR3 is TGTGCCAGCAGTGAAGATCTTCCGGGTACAACTAATGAAAAACTGTTTTTT. Residues: CASSEDLPGTTNEKLFF.